A selection of T cell receptor beta chains follows, all from one sample in a study of blood T cell repertoires in COVID-19. TCRdb keeps only in-frame clones here, not all; method: immunoSEQ multiplex PCR. The sample includes some 400,000 clones, roughly nine tenths seen only once; the top ten take 1.1%. Sample: PBMCs or T cells enriched from blood (not recorded which). The source is a man aged 30-40 years who had recovered from COVID-19. Each CDR3 is given with its conserved first and last residue.

TRBJ1-2	TRBV6-5	CASSYSSTRDYGYTF
TRBJ2-3	TRBV7-9	CASSLSGRVVDTQYF
TRBJ1-5	TRBV28	CASSLATRTGRGPQHF
TRBJ2-1	TRBV5-1	CASSLDGTSYNEQFF
TRBJ1-4	TRBV27	CASSHGRGLKKLFF
TRBJ2-3	TRBV28	CASSGTATSTDTQYF
TRBJ2-2	TRBV12-3/TRBV12-4	CASTSGGTGELFF
TRBJ1-2	TRBV12-5	CASGLLPRDISYGYTF
TRBJ1-1	TRBV28	CASREQGSGEAFF
TRBJ2-2	TRBV7-7	CASSTSGSGDFPGELFF
TRBJ1-5	TRBV5-1	CASSLESGRNQPQHF
TRBJ2-3	TRBV3-1/TRBV3-2	CASSRPGTSGRALVDTQYF
TRBJ2-7	TRBV3-1/TRBV3-2	CASSQLAGGPTYEQYF
TRBJ2-7	TRBV7-8	CASSPRPGSSYEQYF
TRBJ2-7	TRBV9	CASSVSQGANYEQYF
TRBJ2-1	TRBV6-1	CASSEARTRIWFF
TRBJ2-1	TRBV11-1	CASSKGPGERSEQFF
TRBJ1-1	TRBV19	CASSRNRNTEAFF
TRBJ1-5	TRBV30	CAWSSQSGNQPQHF
TRBJ1-2	TRBV30	CAWSAPMSQGYTF
TRBJ2-1	TRBV11-1	CASSIYRGHNEQFF
TRBJ2-5	TRBV5-4	CASSPAAGFQETQYF
TRBJ2-7	TRBV5-1	CASSLSGTPYEQYF
TRBJ2-1	TRBV28	CASSAYLLAGNNEQFF